This T cell receptor (beta chain) comes out of a study of regulatory T cells in long-lasting Graves disease. The overall study: Positivity for TSH receptor antibodies plus over 5 years of antithyroid drugs meant persistent Graves' disease.

Germline CDR1 is LNHDA and CDR2 is SQIVND (reference sequence). This CDR3 has 14 amino acids. V was pared by 2 bases and J by 3 bases, with 10 bases between. Comments on this clonotype: Its antigen is not known.

The time point is: persistent/refractory GD, antithyroid drugs over 5 years with positive TRAb. PBMCs provided the RNA from which the TCR library was made. The patient group derived from an endocrinology department in Xi'an, China. The authors drew approximately 9 milliliters of peripheral blood into EDTA tubes. According to the study, TCR beta libraries were built with iRepertoire HTBI primers and CDR3-region Arm-PCR. TCRdb processed the multiplex PCR reads anew with MiXCR; each CDR3 protein has one entry. This sample carries 300,000 to 500,000 distinct CDR3 sequences, around 20% of them seen once, and the ten largest clones take less than 25%. Study findings and constraints: Compared with new cases, persistent Graves' patients showed reduced TCR diversity.

The V call is TRBV19, the J call TRBJ1-1; D remains unclear. The clonotype comes from a female donor with Graves disease. The sample was peripheral blood mononuclear cells (PBMCs), taken when the disease was refractory, from a patient treated with antithyroid drugs. This chain's CDR3 is CASSIMTEHTEAFF. The CDR3 DNA follows: TGTGCCAGTAGTATAATGACTGAACACACTGAAGCTTTCTTT.